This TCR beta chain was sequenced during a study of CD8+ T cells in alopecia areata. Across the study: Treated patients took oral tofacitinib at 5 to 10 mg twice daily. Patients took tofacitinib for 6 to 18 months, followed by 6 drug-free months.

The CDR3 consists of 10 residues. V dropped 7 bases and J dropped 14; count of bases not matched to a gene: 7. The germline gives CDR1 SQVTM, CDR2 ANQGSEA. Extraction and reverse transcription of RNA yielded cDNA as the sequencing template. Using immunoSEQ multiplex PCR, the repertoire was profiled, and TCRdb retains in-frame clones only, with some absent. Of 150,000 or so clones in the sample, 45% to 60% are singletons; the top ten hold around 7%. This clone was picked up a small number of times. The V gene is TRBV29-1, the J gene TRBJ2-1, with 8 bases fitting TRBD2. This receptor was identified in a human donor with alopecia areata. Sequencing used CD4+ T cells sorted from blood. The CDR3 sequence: CSGKRETEFF. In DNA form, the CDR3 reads TGCAGCGGGAAGCGGGAGACAGAGTTCTTC.